Reported below is one TCR beta chain. As yet, its antigen is unknown. This sample is drawn from a study of OX40 agonist ivuxolimab in advanced cancers. Study-wide context: Patients receiving dose escalation had hepatocellular carcinoma, melanoma, renal cell or head and neck cancer. Three patients, one with hepatocellular carcinoma and two with cutaneous melanoma, responded partially.

The germline V gene has CDR1 SGHRS and CDR2 YFSETQ. The CDR3 length is 13 residues. V lost 0 bases to trimming and J lost 5 bases, with 6 bases between them. Some clones are missing from TCRdb's copy, which holds only in-frame ones; the method was immunoSEQ multiplex PCR. The repertoire consists of about 79,000 clones, with approximately 86% occurring once and the leading ten covering 3% to 4.5%. Findings of the study overall: At 0.1 to 3.0 mg/kg, CD4+ and CD8+ blood T cells expanded clonally by week 6.

This chain joins TRBV5-1 and TRBJ2-1; D is possibly TRBD1 (5 bases). This specimen consisted of CD4+ or CD8+ T cells sorted from blood, obtained in a trial of the OX40 agonist ivuxolimab. The sequence came from an adult with an advanced solid tumor such as melanoma, head and neck, liver or kidney cancer. The CDR3 coding sequence is TGCGCCAGCAGCTTGGAAGGGGACAATGAGCAGTTCTTC. Translated, it gives CASSLEGDNEQFF.